The clone carrying this T cell receptor beta chain was seen only once. As yet, its antigen is unknown. V lost 6 bases to trimming and J lost 8 bases, with 15 bases between them. The CDR3 consists of 13 residues. CDR1 MNHEY and CDR2 SVGAGI come from the germline V gene. The sample belongs to a study of T cell responses to AZD1222 COVID-19 vaccine. Study-wide findings and caveats: Donors were largely white British and mainly female; clonal diversity was possibly underestimated. The study reported that nearly half of spike-specific TCRs target unmutated variant regions. Vaccination with two AZD1222 doses was followed by a rise in Spike-specific TCR breadth and depth. Spike-spanning, vaccine-associated CD4 TCRs were dominant at 160-218 and 743-854.

TCRdb's copy holds only in-frame clones and misses some; the assay was immunoSEQ multiplex PCR. Among approximately 150,000 clones listed, approximately 93% were seen once. Sequenced material: peripheral blood, taken on day 0 of AZD1222 vaccination. This TCR was sampled from an adult in good health. This chain connects TRBV6-5 to TRBJ2-3, with D unclear. CDR3 sequence reads: CASRGISTGTQYF. CDR3 DNA: TGTGCCAGCAGGGGAATCTCCACGGGTACGCAGTATTTT.